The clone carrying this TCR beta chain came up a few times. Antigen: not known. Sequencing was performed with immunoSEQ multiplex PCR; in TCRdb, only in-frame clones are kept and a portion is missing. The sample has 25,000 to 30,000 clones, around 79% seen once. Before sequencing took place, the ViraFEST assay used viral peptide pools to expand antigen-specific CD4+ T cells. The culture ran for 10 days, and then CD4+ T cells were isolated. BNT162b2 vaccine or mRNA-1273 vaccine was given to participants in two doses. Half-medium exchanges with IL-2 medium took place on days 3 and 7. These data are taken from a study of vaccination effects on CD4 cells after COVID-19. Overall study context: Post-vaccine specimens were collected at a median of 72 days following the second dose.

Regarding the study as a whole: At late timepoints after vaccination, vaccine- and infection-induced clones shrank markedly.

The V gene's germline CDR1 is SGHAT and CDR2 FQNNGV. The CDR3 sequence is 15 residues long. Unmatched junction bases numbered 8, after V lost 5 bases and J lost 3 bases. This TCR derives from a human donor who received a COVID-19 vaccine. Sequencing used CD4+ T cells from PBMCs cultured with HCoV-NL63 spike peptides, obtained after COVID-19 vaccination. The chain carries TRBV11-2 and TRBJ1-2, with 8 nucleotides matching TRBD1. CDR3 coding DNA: TGTGCCAGCAGCGATACGGACAGGGAGGACTATGGCTACACCTTC. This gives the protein CASSDTDREDYGYTF.